The clone carrying this T cell receptor (beta chain) was seen a handful of times. Clones were read by immunoSEQ multiplex PCR, and TCRdb kept only the in-frame ones, dropping some. This table holds about 160,000 clones, approximately 82% found once. This CDR3 spans 13 amino acids. Germline-derived CDR1 and CDR2 are SGHRS and YFSETQ. V lost 9 bases to trimming and J lost 3 bases; unmatched junction nucleotides: 8. This entry belongs to a study of blood T cell repertoires in COVID-19. Study details: PBMCs, B-cell-depleted T cells, or T cells were the source of the cDNA or gDNA that made up the material.

The TCR comes from a man aged 65 to 85 who had recovered from COVID-19. The chain has TRBV5-1 and TRBJ2-7, with 8 bases fitting TRBD1. The sequencing input was peripheral blood. DNA for the CDR3: TGCGCCACTTCGACAGGGGCAAACTACGAGCAGTACTTC. The encoded protein is CATSTGANYEQYF.